These 32 T cell receptor beta chains were sequenced from one sample in a study of T cell responses to AZD1222 COVID-19 vaccine (dated by TCRdb to the early 2020s). Library preparation was by the immunoSEQ multiplex PCR assay. In its TCRdb copy, this immuneACCESS table keeps in-frame sequences only and misses some clones. Where compared with another copy, unresolved V genes explain less than half of these, and the others have no known cause. This sample comprises 200,000 to 250,000 clones, roughly 94% of them detected only once. Over 1.5% of the sample lies in the top ten. The time point label on this specimen signifies: about 28 days (+/-7) after the second vaccine dose. According to the study, the label for this sample's treatment or condition signals: meningococcal conjugate vaccine given as trial control. Source: peripheral blood, taken 28 days after the second dose of the MenACWY control vaccine. The receptors originated from an adult who received the MenACWY meningococcal vaccine as a control.

V and J are TRBV7-8 and TRBJ1-2, with D tentatively TRBD1 (5 bases). V lost 5 bases and J lost 8, with 18 bases in between. Germline V CDR1 and CDR2: SGHVS, FQNEAQ. The CDR3 length is 14 residues. The CDR3 DNA reads TGTGCCAGCAGCCCAAGCATGGGGGTTAACGGCTACACCTTC. The encoded protein is CASSPSMGVNGYTF.

This chain links TRBV5-6 with TRBJ1-6; 9 nucleotides align to TRBD1. The CDR3 spans 16 residues. J gave up 6 bases and V 1 base, and 5 bases lay outside the gene matches. The germline V gene has CDR1 SGHDT and CDR2 YYEEEE. CDR3 bases: TGTGCCAGCAGCTTGCCGCAGGGACAGGGTAATTCACCCCTCCACTTT. Translation: CASSLPQGQGNSPLHF.

Points on this clone: Mismatch with germline at one junction end may stem from a read error. The genes are TRBV7-2 and TRBJ2-7; tentatively, D is TRBD2 (7 bases). The germline CDR1 and CDR2 sequences are SGHTA and FQGNSA. This CDR3 comprises 15 residues. The CDR3 reads CASSIARGGTYEQYF. CDR3 nucleotide sequence: TGTGCCAGCAGCATAGCTAGGGGAGGGACATACGAGCAGTACTTC.

With respect to this clone: The same CDR3 arises from other DNA sequences in this sample as well. The chain carries TRBV24-1 and TRBJ1-5; D remains unclear. The CDR3 is made up of 12 amino acids. V gave up 3 bases and J gave up 1 base, with 0 bases separating them. CDR1 is KGHDR and CDR2 is SFDVKD in the germline V gene. The CDR3 spells CATSDSNQPQHF. DNA of the CDR3: TGTGCCACCAGTGATAGCAATCAGCCCCAGCATTTT.

This chain links TRBV7-9 with TRBJ2-5, with D unresolved. In germline, CDR1 is SEHNR, CDR2 FQNEAQ (reference sequence). V shed 6 bases and J shed 2 bases, with 10 bases lying between them. The CDR3 consists of 13 residues. The CDR3 here is CASRETLQETQYF. The CDR3 bases are TGTGCCAGCAGAGAGACACTTCAAGAGACCCAGTACTTC.

V and J are TRBV4-1 and TRBJ2-3; the D gene is possibly TRBD2 (6 bases). V gave up 4 bases and J gave up 6 bases, with 17 bases separating them. This CDR3 has 15 amino acids. In germline, CDR1 is MGHRA, CDR2 YSYEKL. CDR3 loop: CASSPGTYVRDTQYF. The DNA of the CDR3 is TGCGCCAGCAGCCCCGGGACTTACGTTAGGGATACGCAGTATTTT.

The V and J genes are TRBV6-1 and TRBJ2-7; no firm D call. The CDR3 has 13 residues. V dropped 3 bases and J dropped 0 bases, with 6 bases sitting between them. Per the germline V gene, CDR1 is MNHNS and CDR2 is SASEGT. DNA of the CDR3: TGTGCCAGCAGTGAGGCTAGCTCCTACGAGCAGTACTTC. Translation gives CASSEASSYEQYF.

The V call is TRBV24-1, the J call TRBJ2-1; the D gene is possibly TRBD1 (6 bases). Trimming cost V 5 bases and J 4 bases, with 11 bases left between them. CDR3 length: 14 residues. Germline CDR1 and CDR2: KGHDR and SFDVKD. The CDR3 here is CATSGAGAYNEQFF. CDR3 bases: TGTGCCACCAGTGGGGCAGGGGCGTACAATGAGCAGTTCTTC.

The chain carries TRBV27 and TRBJ1-4; D gene unclear. The germline V gene encodes CDR1 MNHEY and CDR2 SMNVEV (reference sequence). V lost 5 bases, J lost 3 bases, and 16 bases lay in between. The CDR3 runs 16 residues. This chain's CDR3 is CASSPRERVSNEKLFF. CDR3 nucleotide sequence: TGTGCCAGCAGTCCCCGGGAGAGGGTTTCTAATGAAAAACTGTTTTTT.

CDR3 sequence reads: CASSLSGSGANVLTF. CDR3 nucleotides: TGTGCCAGCAGTTTATCCGGTTCTGGGGCCAACGTCCTGACTTTC. The chain couples TRBV27 to TRBJ2-6; no definite D call. Trimming cost V 0 bases and J 1 base, with 4 bases left between them. The germline V gene has CDR1 MNHEY and CDR2 SMNVEV (reference sequence). The CDR3 contains 15 residues.

The chain employs TRBV27 and TRBJ2-1; D unclear. Germline V gene lookup returns CDR1 MNHEY and CDR2 SMNVEV (reference sequence). V was cut by 4 bases and J by 6 bases, with 4 bases left in between. This CDR3 is 11 amino acids long. Here the CDR3 DNA reads TGTGCCAGCAGTTACGGCAATGAGCAGTTCTTC. Translation: CASSYGNEQFF.

V gene TRBV7-7 combines with J gene TRBJ2-7; D may be TRBD1 or TRBD2 (5 bases each). Germline lookup yields CDR1 SSHAT and CDR2 FNYEAQ (reference sequence). CDR3 length equals 16 residues. CDR3 residues: CASSTPVGTCFYEQYF. DNA for the CDR3: TGTGCTAGCTCGACCCCCGTGGGGACCTGCTTCTACGAGCAGTACTTC.

The chain uses TRBV6-5 and TRBJ2-6; tentatively, D is TRBD1 or TRBD2 (5 bases each). V lost 6 bases and J 0 bases, leaving 9 bases between the germline ends. CDR1 and CDR2 (germline): MNHEY, SVGAGI. The CDR3 is made up of 15 amino acids. For the CDR3, the DNA is TGTGCCAGCAGGTGGGACGCCTCTGGGGCCAACGTCCTGACTTTC. This translates into CASRWDASGANVLTF.

The CDR3 DNA is TGTGCCAGCAGCTTATCAGGGGAGTCCACTGAAGCTTTCTTT. This translates into CASSLSGESTEAFF. The rearrangement uses TRBV7-2 and TRBJ1-1, with D possibly matching TRBD1 (6 bases). Germline V gene lookup returns CDR1 SGHTA and CDR2 FQGNSA. This CDR3 region has 14 residues. V lost 2 bases, J lost 4 bases, and 11 bases lay in between.

The chain carries TRBV7-9 and TRBJ1-2; D is possibly TRBD1 (6 bases). CDR1 and CDR2 from the germline V gene are SEHNR and FQNEAQ (reference sequence). Trimming shortened V by 5 bases and J by 6 bases, and 16 bases separated the two germline ends. This CDR3 is built from 14 residues. CDR3 region: CASSIKTDSDGYTF. The CDR3 DNA reads as TGTGCCAGCAGCATAAAAACGGACAGCGATGGCTACACCTTC.

V usage is TRBV11-2 and J usage is TRBJ2-7; TRBD1 matches at 7 bases. The CDR3 is 14 amino acids. The trim removed 1 base at V and 3 bases at J, leaving 3 bases unmatched. The germline CDR1 and CDR2 sequences are SGHAT and FQNNGV. The CDR3 nucleotides read TGTGCCAGCAGCTTAGGGGGACAGAACTACGAGCAGTACTTC. This gives the protein CASSLGGQNYEQYF.

This clone was detected a few times. The gene calls are TRBV7-3 and TRBJ2-3; 7 nucleotides match TRBD1. Germline V CDR1 and CDR2: SGHTA, FQGTGA. The CDR3 totals 15 residues. The V and J ends lost 5 bases and 8 bases, in that order; junction bases with no gene match: 13. CDR3 DNA: TGTGCCAGCAGCCCGAAAGGGGGCAGTTCCCCTACGCAGTATTTT. Its translation is CASSPKGGSSPTQYF.

This CDR3 is CASRGTANTEAFF. The CDR3 nucleotides are TGTGCCAGCCGAGGGACAGCGAACACTGAAGCTTTCTTT. This chain joins TRBV7-3 and TRBJ1-1, with 7 bases matching TRBD1. Germline CDR1 SGHTA, CDR2 FQGTGA. With V trimmed by 8 bases and J by 1 base, 4 bases remained unmatched. The CDR3 sequence is 13 residues long.

The V and J genes are TRBV28 and TRBJ2-7, with 7 nucleotides matching TRBD1. Germline lookup yields CDR1 MDHEN and CDR2 SYDVKM. V gave up 7 bases and J gave up 4 bases; unmatched junction bases: 10. The CDR3 consists of 14 residues. The CDR3 sequence: CASTKTGRGYEQYF. The CDR3 DNA reads as TGTGCCAGCACAAAGACAGGGAGAGGGTACGAGCAGTACTTC.

This chain uses TRBV18 with TRBJ1-1; 9 bases agree with TRBD1. V lost 3 bases, J lost 2 bases, and 7 bases stayed unmatched. CDR1 and CDR2 (germline): KGHSH, LQKENI. The CDR3 has 16 residues. CDR3 in amino acids: CASSPQEGQGNTEAFF. As DNA, the CDR3 is TGTGCCAGCTCACCTCAAGAGGGACAGGGTAACACTGAAGCTTTCTTT.

The gene calls are TRBV29-1 and TRBJ1-1; D not resolved. The CDR3 has 14 residues. V was shortened by 4 bases and J by 6 bases, with 18 bases between the two germline ends. The germline gives CDR1 SQVTM, CDR2 ANQGSEA. The CDR3 coding sequence is TGCAGCGTTGTAGGCGTTCGTGAGGAGGCTGAAGCTTTCTTT. Protein: CSVVGVREEAEAFF.

The chain combines TRBV5-5 with TRBJ2-2, with 9 positions matching TRBD1. This CDR3 has 16 amino acids. Looked up from germline, CDR1 is SGHKS and CDR2 is YYEKEE (reference sequence). V was pared by 0 bases and J by 6 bases, with 6 bases of the junction left unmatched. CDR3 bases: TGTGCCAGCAGCTTGGGTGGGACAGGGTTGGCCGGGGAGCTGTTTTTT. Its translation: CASSLGGTGLAGELFF.

This clone was detected once. This chain connects TRBV21-1 to TRBJ2-7; TRBD1, the D gene given by the table, was not confirmed from the DNA. TRBV21-1 is a listed pseudogene. The CDR3 runs 15 residues. CDR3 nucleotide sequence: TGTGCCAGCAGCTCAACGGGACAGGGTAACTACGAGCAGTACTTC. This translates into CASSSTGQGNYEQYF.

The genes are TRBV6-5 and TRBJ2-1, with a tentative D call TRBD2 (5 bases). The germline CDR1 and CDR2 sequences are MNHEY and SVGAGI. V lost 1 base to trimming and J lost 5 bases, with 6 bases between them. This CDR3 region has 13 residues. The CDR3 region is CASSYWRDNEQFF. DNA for the CDR3: TGTGCCAGCAGTTACTGGCGGGACAATGAGCAGTTCTTC.

CDR3 sequence reads: CASSLSSEGQPQHF. CDR3 DNA sequence: TGTGCCAGCAGTTTATCGTCGGAGGGGCAGCCCCAGCATTTT. The chain joins TRBV27 to TRBJ1-5, with D possibly matching TRBD1 (5 bases). In germline, CDR1 is MNHEY, CDR2 SMNVEV (reference sequence). This CDR3 spans 14 amino acids. V was shortened by 0 bases and J by 7 bases, with 10 bases between the two germline ends.

The chain uses TRBV6-1 and TRBJ1-2, with D possibly TRBD1 on 6 matching bases. Germline lookup yields CDR1 MNHNS and CDR2 SASEGT. This CDR3 is built from 15 residues. The V gene lost 2 bases and the J gene lost 5 bases, with 15 bases spanning the gap. CDR3 protein: CASSEFRGARYGYTF. The DNA of the CDR3 is TGTGCCAGCAGTGAATTTCGGGGGGCGCGGTATGGCTACACCTTC.

Points on this clone: The DNA is left out, because the CDR3 cannot be placed on it with certainty; the CDR3 is given as TCRdb lists it. The genes are TRBV12-1 and TRBJ1-4; whether TRBD1, the table's D call, matches the DNA was not checked. TRBV12-1 is flagged as a pseudogene. Ends included, the CDR3 has 15 residues. The CDR3 loop is CASSFASGNNEKLFF.

This rearrangement joins TRBV6-5 to TRBJ1-5; D remains ambiguous. Germline V gene lookup returns CDR1 MNHEY and CDR2 SVGAGI. The V end lost 5 bases, the J end lost 2 bases, and 10 bases lay between the germline ends. The CDR3 has 14 residues. DNA for the CDR3: TGTGCCAGCAGTAGGACCTTAGGCAATCAGCCCCAGCATTTT. Encoded protein: CASSRTLGNQPQHF.

The rearrangement joins TRBV28 to TRBJ2-3, with D maybe TRBD2 (6 bases). Per the germline V gene, CDR1 is MDHEN and CDR2 is SYDVKM. The CDR3 totals 13 residues. Deletions cut 4 bases from V and 4 bases from J, with 9 bases between. The CDR3 nucleotides are TGTGCCAGCAGTTGGGGGGTTGCAGATACGCAGTATTTT. Translating it yields CASSWGVADTQYF.

This chain links TRBV28 with TRBJ2-5; D not resolved. This CDR3 has 14 amino acids. Germline V CDR1 and CDR2: MDHEN, SYDVKM. V lost 6 bases, J lost 5 bases, and 16 bases lay in between. CDR3 sequence (DNA): TGTGCCAGCAGCCCCCCCGCTAAGACGGAGACCCAGTACTTC. Translation gives CASSPPAKTETQYF.

The CDR3, as DNA: TGTGCCACCGGACAGGGGGCGAACTATGGCTACACCTTC. Its protein is CATGQGANYGYTF. The chain links TRBV27 to TRBJ1-2, with TRBD1 matching over 11 bases. CDR3 length: 13 amino acids. J lost 2 bases, V lost 10 bases, and 3 bases had no gene match. CDR1 is MNHEY and CDR2 is SMNVEV in the germline V gene (reference sequence).

The V gene is TRBV6-6, the J gene TRBJ1-3, with D unclear. V lost 3 bases to trimming and J lost 6 bases, with 3 bases between them. The CDR3 length is 11 residues. Per the germline V gene, CDR1 is MNHNY and CDR2 is SVGAGI (reference sequence). The CDR3 DNA sequence: TGTGCCAGCAGTTATACAAACACCATATATTTT. Translation: CASSYTNTIYF.